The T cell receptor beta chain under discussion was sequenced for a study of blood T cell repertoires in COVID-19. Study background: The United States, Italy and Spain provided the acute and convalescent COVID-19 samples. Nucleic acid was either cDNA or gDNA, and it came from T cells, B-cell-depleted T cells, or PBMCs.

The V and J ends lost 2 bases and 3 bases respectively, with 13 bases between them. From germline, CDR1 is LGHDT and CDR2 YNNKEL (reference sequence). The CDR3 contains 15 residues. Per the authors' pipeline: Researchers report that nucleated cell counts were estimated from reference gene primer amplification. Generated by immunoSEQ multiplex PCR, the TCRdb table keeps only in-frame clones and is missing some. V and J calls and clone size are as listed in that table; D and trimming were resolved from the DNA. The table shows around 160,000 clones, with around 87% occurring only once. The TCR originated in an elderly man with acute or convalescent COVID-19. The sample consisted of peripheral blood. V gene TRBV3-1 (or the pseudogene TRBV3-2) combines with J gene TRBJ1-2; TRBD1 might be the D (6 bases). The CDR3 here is CASSQLGGLDYGYTF. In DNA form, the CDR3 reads TGTGCCAGCAGCCAATTAGGGGGTTTGGACTATGGCTACACCTTC.